These 3 T cell receptor beta chains share one sample of origin, sequenced in a study of blood T cell repertoires in COVID-19. Data came from immunoSEQ multiplex PCR; TCRdb stores just in-frame clones and leaves some out. The sample includes about 73,000 clones, around 77% of them seen just once. Sequencing used peripheral blood. Source of these receptors: an older man with COVID-19, enrolled during active disease.

This clone showed up just a few times. The chain recombines TRBV21-1 with TRBJ1-6; the tabulated D call, TRBD1, remains unverified against the DNA. TRBV21-1 is a recognized pseudogene. The CDR3 totals 16 residues. In DNA form, the CDR3 reads TGTGCCAGCAGCAACAACGACAGGGGGCGTAATTCACCCCTCCACTTT. This codes for CASSNNDRGRNSPLHF.

The chain combines TRBV18 with TRBJ2-3; 12 nucleotides agree with TRBD1. This CDR3 is built from 17 residues. V was clipped by 0 bases and J by 5 bases; unmatched bases: 6. The germline V gene has CDR1 KGHSH and CDR2 LQKENI. The DNA of the CDR3 is TGTGCCAGCTCACCACCGAGGGGACAGGGGGCAGGAGATACGCAGTATTTT. Its protein product is CASSPPRGQGAGDTQYF.

The rearrangement links TRBV7-9 to TRBJ2-2; the D gene is possibly TRBD1 (6 bases). The V end lost 5 bases, the J end lost 0 bases, and 10 bases lay between the germline ends. CDR1 SEHNR and CDR2 FQNEAQ come from the germline V gene (reference sequence). The CDR3 consists of 15 residues. CDR3: CASSRGQTNTGELFF. The CDR3 DNA follows: TGTGCCAGCAGCCGCGGACAGACGAACACCGGGGAGCTGTTTTTT.